This T cell receptor beta chain derives from a study of shared clonotypes between healthy human individuals. Sequenced by immunoSEQ multiplex PCR; TCRdb stores in-frame clones only, minus some. The sample carries 2.5 million or so clones, over 85% recorded once. There are 15 residues in the CDR3. CDR1 and CDR2 (germline): MNHEY, SVGAGI. The junction had 5 bases not matched to a gene; V was cut back by 5 bases and J by 0 bases. The sequencing sample was made of naive CD4+ T cells sorted from blood. Subset specified: CD45RA+ positively selected. The sequence derives from a man between 18 and 35 years old in good health. The chain has TRBV6-5 and TRBJ2-3; 7 bases are a match to TRBD2. CDR3 residues: CASSTYGGSTDTQYF. CDR3 nucleotide sequence: TGTGCCAGCAGTACGTACGGGGGGAGCACAGATACGCAGTATTTT.